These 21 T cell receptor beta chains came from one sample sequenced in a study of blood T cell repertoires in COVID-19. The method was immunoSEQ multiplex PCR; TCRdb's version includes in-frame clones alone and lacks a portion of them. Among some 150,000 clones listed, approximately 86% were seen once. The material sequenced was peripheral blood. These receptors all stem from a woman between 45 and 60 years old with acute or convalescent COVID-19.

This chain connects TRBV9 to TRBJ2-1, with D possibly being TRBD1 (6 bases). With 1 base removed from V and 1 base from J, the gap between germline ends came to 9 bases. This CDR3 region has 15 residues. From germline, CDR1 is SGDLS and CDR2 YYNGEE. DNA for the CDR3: TGTGCCAGCAGCGTATACAGGGAATCCTACAATGAGCAGTTCTTC. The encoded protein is CASSVYRESYNEQFF.

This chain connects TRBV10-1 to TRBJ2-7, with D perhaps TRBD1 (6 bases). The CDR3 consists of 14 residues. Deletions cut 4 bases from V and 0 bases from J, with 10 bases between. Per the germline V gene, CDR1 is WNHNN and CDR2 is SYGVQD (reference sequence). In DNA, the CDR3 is TGCGCCAGCAGTGGAGACAGGCTCTCCTACGAGCAGTACTTC. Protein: CASSGDRLSYEQYF.

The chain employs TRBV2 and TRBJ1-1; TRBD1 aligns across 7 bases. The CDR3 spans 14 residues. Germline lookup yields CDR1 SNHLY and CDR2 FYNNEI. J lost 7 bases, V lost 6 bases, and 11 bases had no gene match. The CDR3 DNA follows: TGTGCCAGCAGAGGGAACAGGGGTCGGTATGAAGCTTTCTTT. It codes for CASRGNRGRYEAFF.

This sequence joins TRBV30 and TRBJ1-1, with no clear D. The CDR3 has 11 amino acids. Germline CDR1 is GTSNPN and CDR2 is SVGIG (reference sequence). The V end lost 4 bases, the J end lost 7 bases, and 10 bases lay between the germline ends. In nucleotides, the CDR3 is TGTGCCTGGAATGGCAGACATGAAGCTTTCTTT. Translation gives CAWNGRHEAFF.

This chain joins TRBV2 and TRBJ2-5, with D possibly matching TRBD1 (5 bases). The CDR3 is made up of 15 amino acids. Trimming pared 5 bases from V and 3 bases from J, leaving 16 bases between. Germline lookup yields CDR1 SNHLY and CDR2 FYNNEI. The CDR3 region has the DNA TGTGCCAGCAGTACCCCCCGGACATCGGAAGAGACCCAGTACTTC. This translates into CASSTPRTSEETQYF.

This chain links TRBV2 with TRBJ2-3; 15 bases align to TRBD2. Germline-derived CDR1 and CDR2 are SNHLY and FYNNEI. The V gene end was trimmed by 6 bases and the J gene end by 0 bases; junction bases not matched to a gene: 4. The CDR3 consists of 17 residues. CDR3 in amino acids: CASRRTSGGGSTDTQYF. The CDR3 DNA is TGTGCCAGCAGGAGGACTAGCGGGGGGGGTAGCACAGATACGCAGTATTTT.

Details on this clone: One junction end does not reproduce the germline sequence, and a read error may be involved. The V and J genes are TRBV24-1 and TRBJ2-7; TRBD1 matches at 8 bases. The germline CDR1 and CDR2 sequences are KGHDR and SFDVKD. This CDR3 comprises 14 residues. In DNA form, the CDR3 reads TGTGCCACCAGTGATGGGGCTCCAAGACAGGGGCTACGCTTC. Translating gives CATSDGAPRQGLRF.

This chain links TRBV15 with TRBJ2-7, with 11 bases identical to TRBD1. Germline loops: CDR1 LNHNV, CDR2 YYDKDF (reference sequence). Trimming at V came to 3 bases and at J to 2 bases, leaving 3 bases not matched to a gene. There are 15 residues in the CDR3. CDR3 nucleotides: TGTGCCACCAGCAGGGGACAGGGGGGACCCTACGAGCAGTACTTC. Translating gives CATSRGQGGPYEQYF.

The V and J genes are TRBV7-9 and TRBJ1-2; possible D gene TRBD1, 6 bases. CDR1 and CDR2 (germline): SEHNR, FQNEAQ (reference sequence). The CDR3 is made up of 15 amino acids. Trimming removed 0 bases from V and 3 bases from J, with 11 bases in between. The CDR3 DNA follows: TGTGCCAGCAGCTTAGCGAGGGGGGGAGACTATGGCTACACCTTC. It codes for CASSLARGGDYGYTF.

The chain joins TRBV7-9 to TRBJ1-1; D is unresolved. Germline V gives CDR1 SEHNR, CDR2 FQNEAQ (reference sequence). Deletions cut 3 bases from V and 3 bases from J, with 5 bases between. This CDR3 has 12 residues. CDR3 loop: CASSFSDTEAFF. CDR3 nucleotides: TGTGCCAGCAGCTTCAGTGACACTGAAGCTTTCTTT.

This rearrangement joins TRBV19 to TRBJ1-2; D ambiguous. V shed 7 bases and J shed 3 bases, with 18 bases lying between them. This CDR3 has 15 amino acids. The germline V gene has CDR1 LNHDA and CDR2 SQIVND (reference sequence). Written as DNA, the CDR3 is TGTGCCAGTATTGACACTGCCTCCCCTTACTATGGCTACACCTTC. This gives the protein CASIDTASPYYGYTF.

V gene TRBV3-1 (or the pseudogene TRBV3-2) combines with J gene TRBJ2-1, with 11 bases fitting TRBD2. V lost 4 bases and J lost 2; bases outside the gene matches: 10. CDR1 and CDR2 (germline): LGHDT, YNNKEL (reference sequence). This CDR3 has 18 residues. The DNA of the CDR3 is TGTGCCAGCAGCCCAGCTCGCTTGGGACTAGCGGCCTACAATGAGCAGTTCTTC. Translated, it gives CASSPARLGLAAYNEQFF.

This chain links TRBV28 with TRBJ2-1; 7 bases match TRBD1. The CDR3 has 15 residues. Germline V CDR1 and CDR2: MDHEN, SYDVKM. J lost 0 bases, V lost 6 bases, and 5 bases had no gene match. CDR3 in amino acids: CASSLDRSSYNEQFF. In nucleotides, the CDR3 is TGTGCCAGCAGCTTGGACAGGAGCTCCTACAATGAGCAGTTCTTC.

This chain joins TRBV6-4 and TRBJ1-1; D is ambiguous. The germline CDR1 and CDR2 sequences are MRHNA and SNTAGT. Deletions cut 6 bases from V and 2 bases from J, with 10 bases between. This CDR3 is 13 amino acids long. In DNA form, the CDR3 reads TGTGCCAGCAGCAGCGTATACAACACTGAAGCTTTCTTT. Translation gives CASSSVYNTEAFF.

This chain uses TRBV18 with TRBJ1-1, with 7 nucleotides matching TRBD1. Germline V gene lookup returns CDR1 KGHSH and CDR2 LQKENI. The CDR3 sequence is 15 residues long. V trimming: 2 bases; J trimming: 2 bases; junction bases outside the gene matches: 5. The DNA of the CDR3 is TGTGCCAGCTCACCAGGGAGACAGGGTAACACTGAAGCTTTCTTT. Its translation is CASSPGRQGNTEAFF.

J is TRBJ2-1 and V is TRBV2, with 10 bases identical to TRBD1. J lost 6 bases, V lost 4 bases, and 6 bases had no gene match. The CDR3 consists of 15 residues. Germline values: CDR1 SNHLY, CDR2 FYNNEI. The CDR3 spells CASSARQGAGNEQFF. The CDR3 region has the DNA TGTGCCAGCAGTGCACGACAGGGGGCAGGCAATGAGCAGTTCTTC.

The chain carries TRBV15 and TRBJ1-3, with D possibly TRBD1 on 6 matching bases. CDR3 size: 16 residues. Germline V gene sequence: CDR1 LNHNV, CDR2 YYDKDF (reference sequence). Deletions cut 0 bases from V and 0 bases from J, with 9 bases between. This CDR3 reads CATSRDRGGSGNTIYF. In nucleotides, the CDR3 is TGTGCCACCAGCAGAGATAGGGGGGGCTCTGGAAACACCATATATTTT.

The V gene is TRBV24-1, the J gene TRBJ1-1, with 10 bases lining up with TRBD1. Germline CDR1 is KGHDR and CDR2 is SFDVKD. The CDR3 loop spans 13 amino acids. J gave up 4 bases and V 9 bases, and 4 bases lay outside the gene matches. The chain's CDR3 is CATDRGRGTEAFF. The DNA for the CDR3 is TGTGCCACCGACAGGGGGCGCGGCACTGAAGCTTTCTTT.

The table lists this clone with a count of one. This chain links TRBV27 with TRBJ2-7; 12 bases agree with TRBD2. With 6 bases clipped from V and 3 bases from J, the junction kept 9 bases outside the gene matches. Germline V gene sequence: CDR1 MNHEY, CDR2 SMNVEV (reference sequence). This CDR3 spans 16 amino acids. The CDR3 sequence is CASSQTSGGPLYEQYF. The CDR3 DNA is TGTGCCAGCAGCCAGACTAGCGGGGGCCCCCTCTACGAGCAGTACTTC.

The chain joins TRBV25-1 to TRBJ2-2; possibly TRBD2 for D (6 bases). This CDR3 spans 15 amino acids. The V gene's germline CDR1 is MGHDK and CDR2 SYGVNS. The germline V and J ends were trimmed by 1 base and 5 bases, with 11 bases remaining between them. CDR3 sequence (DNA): TGTGCCAGCAGTGAATGGAGTGCGGGGACCGGGGAGCTGTTTTTT. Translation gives CASSEWSAGTGELFF.

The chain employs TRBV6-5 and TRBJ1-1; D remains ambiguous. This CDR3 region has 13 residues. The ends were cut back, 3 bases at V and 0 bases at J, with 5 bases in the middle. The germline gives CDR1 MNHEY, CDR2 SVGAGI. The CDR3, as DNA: TGTGCCAGCAGTTATATAATGAACACTGAAGCTTTCTTT. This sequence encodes CASSYIMNTEAFF.